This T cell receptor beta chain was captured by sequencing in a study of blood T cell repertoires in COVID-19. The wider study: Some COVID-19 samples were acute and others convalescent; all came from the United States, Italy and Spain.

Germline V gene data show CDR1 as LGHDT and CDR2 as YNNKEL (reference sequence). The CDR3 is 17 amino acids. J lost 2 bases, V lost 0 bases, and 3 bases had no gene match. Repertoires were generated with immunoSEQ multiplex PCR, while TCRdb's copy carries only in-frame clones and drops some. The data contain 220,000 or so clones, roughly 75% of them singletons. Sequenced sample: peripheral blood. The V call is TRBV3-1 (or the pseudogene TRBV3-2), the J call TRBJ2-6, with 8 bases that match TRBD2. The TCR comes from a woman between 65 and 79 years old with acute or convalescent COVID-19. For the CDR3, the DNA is TGTGCCAGCAGCCAAGATATCGGGGGGGCTGGGGCCAACGTCCTGACTTTC. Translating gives CASSQDIGGAGANVLTF.